This paragraph reports one T cell receptor beta chain. TCRdb keeps only in-frame clones here, not all; method: immunoSEQ multiplex PCR. The data hold about 300,000 clones, with 70% to 90% observed a single time. These data are taken from a study of blood T cell repertoires in COVID-19. Study context: The samples span acute and convalescent COVID-19 from the United States, Italy and Spain. Sources were T cells, B-cell-depleted T cells, or PBMCs; the material itself was cDNA or gDNA.

This CDR3 spans 14 amino acids. Germline CDR1 is MNHEY and CDR2 is SMNVEV (reference sequence). V lost 4 bases to trimming and J lost 6 bases, with 16 bases between them. Membership in each cohort depended on participant-reported clinical history. The clonotype was recovered from a man younger than 45 who had recovered from COVID-19. The chain employs TRBV27 and TRBJ2-7; D not certain. The sequenced sample consisted of PBMCs or T cells enriched from blood (not recorded which). In nucleotides, the CDR3 is TGTGCCAGCAGTTCCGTAGCCGGGTCGTCCGAGCAGTACTTC. This codes for CASSSVAGSSEQYF.